This is a list of T cell receptor beta chains from one sample in a study of OX40 agonist ivuxolimab in advanced cancers. TCRdb's copy holds only in-frame clones and misses some; the assay was immunoSEQ multiplex PCR. This sample has roughly 100,000 clones, with 80% to 85% found just once. The sequences come from CD4+ or CD8+ T cells sorted from blood, collected in a trial of the OX40 agonist ivuxolimab. These receptors were taken from an adult with an advanced solid tumor such as melanoma, head and neck, liver or kidney cancer. Each CDR3 is given with its conserved first and last residue. The D gene is left open where the match is weak. The size field is filled for only some rows; it gives once, few, many or a size class.

V	J	size	D	CDR3	DNA
TRBV5-1	TRBJ1-6	.	TRBD1	CASSSQGDNNSPLHF	TGCGCCAGCAGCAGTCAGGGGGACAATAATTCACCCCTCCACTTT
TRBV2	TRBJ1-3	few	TRBD1	CAGQTGSRNTIYF	TGTGCCGGACAGACAGGGAGTAGGAACACCATATATTTT
TRBV29-1	TRBJ1-1	once	TRBD1	CSARGQGNTEAFF	TGCAGCGCCCGGGGACAGGGTAACACTGAAGCTTTCTTT
TRBV7-2	TRBJ2-1	few	.	CASSLLGVDEQFF	TGTGCCAGCAGCTTATTGGGGGTGGATGAGCAGTTCTTC
TRBV11-2	TRBJ2-5	.	TRBD1	CASSFGQGQETQYF	TGTGCCAGCAGCTTTGGACAGGGCCAAGAGACCCAGTACTTC
TRBV15	TRBJ2-2	.	TRBD1	CATSGQGFTGELFF	TGTGCCACCAGCGGACAGGGGTTCACCGGGGAGCTGTTTTTT
TRBV7-9	TRBJ2-1	.	TRBD1	CASSFWTGGNEQFF	TGTGCCAGCAGCTTCTGGACAGGGGGCAATGAGCAGTTCTTC
TRBV5-5	TRBJ2-2	once	.	CASSLGRPNTGELFF	TGTGCCAGCAGTCTAGGGAGGCCTAACACCGGGGAGCTGTTTTTT
TRBV5-6	TRBJ1-1	once	.	CASSLGLRMNTEAFF	TGTGCCAGCAGCTTAGGGTTGCGGATGAACACTGAAGCTTTCTTT
TRBV6-6	TRBJ1-5	.	.	CASSPGTVLSNQPQHF	TGTGCCAGCAGCCCCGGGACGGTTCTTAGCAATCAGCCCCAGCATTTT
TRBV29-1	TRBJ1-1	.	.	CSVAWTANTEAFF	TGCAGCGTTGCCTGGACAGCCAACACTGAAGCTTTCTTT
TRBV27	TRBJ2-3	.	.	CATRDSNTDTQYF	TGTGCCACCCGGGACTCCAACACAGATACGCAGTATTTT
TRBV27	TRBJ2-6	.	TRBD1	CASSLQGAEGANVLTF	TGTGCCAGCAGTTTGCAGGGGGCTGAAGGGGCCAACGTCCTGACTTTC
TRBV28	TRBJ2-7	.	.	CASRPGRNYEQYF	TGTGCCAGCAGGCCTGGACGGAACTACGAGCAGTACTTC
TRBV6-4	TRBJ1-1	.	.	CASSDSENTEAFF	TGTGCCAGCAGTGACTCGGAAAACACTGAAGCTTTCTTT
TRBV13	TRBJ2-3	.	.	CASSLDPTTPSTDTQYF	TGTGCCAGCAGCTTAGATCCGACTACTCCTAGCACAGATACGCAGTATTTT
TRBV15	TRBJ2-1	.	.	CATSRVSGASNEQFF	TGTGCCACCAGCAGAGTTTCAGGGGCCAGCAATGAGCAGTTCTTC
TRBV18	TRBJ1-2	.	TRBD1	CASSPEGQSFGGYTF	TGTGCCAGCTCACCAGAGGGACAGTCCTTCGGTGGCTACACCTTC
TRBV20-1	TRBJ1-3	.	.	CSGAAGNTIYF	TGCAGTGGGGCTGCGGGAAACACCATATATTTT
TRBV4-1	TRBJ2-2	.	.	CASSQVNLWLGGENTGELFF	TGCGCCAGCAGCCAAGTTAATTTATGGTTGGGCGGAGAGAACACCGGGGAGCTGTTTTTT
TRBV18	TRBJ2-3	.	TRBD1	CASSLTGGSHTDTQYF	TGTGCCAGCTCACTAACAGGGGGCTCGCATACAGATACGCAGTATTTT
TRBV7-3	TRBJ1-3	.	.	CASSHGTSGNTIYF	TGTGCCAGCAGCCACGGGACGAGTGGAAACACCATATATTTT
TRBV7-2	TRBJ2-5	.	.	CASSLVANQQETQYF	TGTGCCAGCAGCTTAGTAGCGAACCAACAAGAGACCCAGTACTTC
TRBV4-3	TRBJ2-7	.	.	CASSQVAGASYEQYF	TGCGCCAGCAGCCAAGTGGCGGGGGCCTCCTACGAGCAGTACTTC
TRBV4-1	TRBJ1-2	once	TRBD1	CASSQGQKQGLHYGYTF	TGCGCCAGCAGCCAAGGTCAAAAACAGGGGCTCCACTATGGCTACACCTTC
TRBV10-3	TRBJ1-1	once	TRBD1	CAISGTGTASEAFF	TGTGCCATCAGTGGTACCGGGACAGCATCTGAAGCTTTCTTT
TRBV9	TRBJ2-5	once	.	CASSVRYIAGRETQYF	TGTGCCAGCAGCGTGAGGTATATTGCGGGCCGAGAGACCCAGTACTTC
TRBV19	TRBJ1-5	many	TRBD1	CASSGTGGNQPQHF	TGTGCCAGTAGTGGGACAGGGGGAAATCAGCCCCAGCATTTT
TRBV18	TRBJ2-2	once	.	CASSPPGGNTGELFF	TGTGCCAGCTCACCACCTGGGGGGAACACCGGGGAGCTGTTTTTT
TRBV7-2	TRBJ1-1	.	.	CASSLDGQNTEAFF	TGTGCCAGCAGCCTGGACGGTCAGAACACTGAAGCTTTCTTT
TRBV5-1	TRBJ1-2	.	.	CASSLWDNYGYTF	TGCGCCAGCAGCTTGTGGGATAACTATGGCTACACCTTC
TRBV19	TRBJ2-6	.	.	CASSIAGAGANVLTF	TGTGCCAGTAGTATAGCGGGGGCTGGGGCCAACGTCCTGACTTTC
TRBV28	TRBJ1-2	.	TRBD1	CASSQGDYGYTF	TGTGCCAGCTCACAGGGGGACTATGGCTACACCTTC
TRBV28	TRBJ1-5	.	.	CASNPLGFQPQHF	TGTGCCAGCAACCCCCTCGGTTTTCAGCCCCAGCATTTT
TRBV18	TRBJ1-3	few	.	CASSPREGMSGNTIYF	TGTGCCAGCTCACCACGAGAGGGGATGAGTGGAAACACCATATATTTT
TRBV7-2	TRBJ1-5	.	.	CASSLGDQGPVQPQHF	TGTGCCAGCAGCTTAGGAGACCAGGGCCCGGTGCAGCCCCAGCATTTT
TRBV5-1	TRBJ2-3	.	.	CASSFGVGSSTDTQYF	TGCGCCAGCAGCTTTGGTGTGGGAAGTAGCACAGATACGCAGTATTTT
TRBV4-2	TRBJ1-5	.	.	CASSHTGFNQPQHF	TGTGCCAGCAGCCATACAGGGTTCAATCAGCCCCAGCATTTT
TRBV5-4	TRBJ1-2	.	.	CASSSGEIYSYGYTF	TGTGCCAGCAGCTCGGGGGAGATCTATAGCTATGGCTACACCTTC
TRBV5-1	TRBJ1-1	.	.	CASSFQGGTEAFF	TGCGCCAGCAGCTTCCAGGGTGGCACTGAAGCTTTCTTT
TRBV28	TRBJ2-1	once	TRBD1	CASSPIGQGAKFQFF	TGTGCCAGCAGTCCAATCGGACAGGGGGCAAAGTTCCAGTTCTTC
TRBV7-2	TRBJ1-5	.	.	CASISSGSNQPQHF	TGTGCCAGCATCTCTTCCGGGAGCAATCAGCCCCAGCATTTT
TRBV10-3	TRBJ1-2	.	TRBD1	CAISSGQGDYGYTF	TGTGCCATCAGTTCGGGACAGGGCGACTATGGCTACACCTTC
TRBV19	TRBJ1-6	once	.	CASSISGRPLHF	TGTGCCAGTAGTATTTCGGGGAGACCCCTCCACTTT
TRBV30	TRBJ2-1	.	TRBD2	CAWSIWRGDNEQFF	TGTGCCTGGAGTATTTGGCGGGGGGACAATGAGCAGTTCTTC
TRBV6-1	TRBJ2-3	.	.	CASNVRSTGTDTQYF	TGTGCCAGCAACGTCCGGAGTACTGGCACAGATACGCAGTATTTT
TRBV15	TRBJ2-2	.	.	CATSREAGKTGELFF	TGTGCCACCAGCAGAGAGGCAGGGAAAACCGGGGAGCTGTTTTTT
TRBV19	TRBJ1-3	.	.	CASSPQGNTIYF	TGTGCCAGTAGTCCTCAGGGAAACACCATATATTTT
TRBV10-3	TRBJ1-1	.	.	CASTGTSNTEAFF	TGTGCCAGCACCGGGACCTCGAACACTGAAGCTTTCTTT
TRBV5-1	TRBJ2-6	.	.	CASSLEVGTGANVLTF	TGCGCCAGCAGCTTGGAGGTAGGGACTGGGGCCAACGTCCTGACTTTC
TRBV9	TRBJ1-5	once	.	CASSVGSRGEQPQHF	TGTGCCAGCAGCGTAGGATCGCGGGGGGAACAGCCCCAGCATTTT
TRBV7-3	TRBJ2-1	.	.	CASSFGGDNEQFF	TGTGCCAGCAGCTTCGGAGGGGACAATGAGCAGTTCTTC
TRBV18	TRBJ2-5	.	TRBD1	CASSLRQGEGIGQETQYF	TGTGCCAGCTCATTACGACAGGGGGAGGGAATCGGCCAAGAGACCCAGTACTTC
TRBV6-1	TRBJ2-3	.	.	CASSDRVATDTQYF	TGTGCCAGCAGTGACAGGGTTGCCACAGATACGCAGTATTTT
TRBV29-1	TRBJ2-2	once	TRBD1	CSAGTAPGELFF	TGCAGCGCAGGGACAGCTCCCGGGGAGCTGTTTTTT
TRBV19	TRBJ2-1	.	TRBD1	CASSPPGQDNYNEQFF	TGTGCCAGTAGCCCTCCGGGACAGGACAACTACAATGAGCAGTTCTTC
TRBV5-1	TRBJ2-5	.	.	CASSLVGGKQETQYF	TGCGCCAGCAGCTTGGTAGGGGGGAAACAAGAGACCCAGTACTTC